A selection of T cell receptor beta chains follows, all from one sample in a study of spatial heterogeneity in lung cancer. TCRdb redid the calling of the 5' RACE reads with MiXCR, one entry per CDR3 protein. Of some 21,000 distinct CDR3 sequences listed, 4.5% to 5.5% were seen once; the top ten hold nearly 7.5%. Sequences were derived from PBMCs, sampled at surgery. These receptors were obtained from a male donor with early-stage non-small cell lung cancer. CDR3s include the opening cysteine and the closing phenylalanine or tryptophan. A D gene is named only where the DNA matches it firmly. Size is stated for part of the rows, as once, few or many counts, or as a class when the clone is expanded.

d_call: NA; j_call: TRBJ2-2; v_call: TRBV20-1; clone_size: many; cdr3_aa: CSAKWNTGELFF; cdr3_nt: TGCAGTGCTAAGTGGAACACCGGGGAGCTGTTTTTT
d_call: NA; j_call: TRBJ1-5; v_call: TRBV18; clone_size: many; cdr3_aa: CASSPPGTYSNQPQHF; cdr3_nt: TGTGCCAGCTCACCACCTGGGACCTATAGCAATCAGCCCCAGCATTTT
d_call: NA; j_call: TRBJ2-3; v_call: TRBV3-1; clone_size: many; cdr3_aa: CASSQGTGSTGDTQYF; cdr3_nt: TGTGCCAGCAGCCAAGGAACAGGCAGTACCGGGGATACGCAGTATTTT
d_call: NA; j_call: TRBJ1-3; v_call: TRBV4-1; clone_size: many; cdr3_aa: CASSQEQAVDTIYF; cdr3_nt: TGCGCCAGCAGCCAAGAGCAGGCTGTCGACACCATATATTTT
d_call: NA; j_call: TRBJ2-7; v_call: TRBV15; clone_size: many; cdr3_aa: CATSREQGIYEQYF; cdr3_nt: TGTGCCACCAGCAGAGAACAGGGTATCTACGAGCAGTACTTC
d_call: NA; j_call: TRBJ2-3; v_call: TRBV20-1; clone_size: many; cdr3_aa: CSAARDQRGVSTDTQYF; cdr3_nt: TGCAGTGCCGCTAGAGATCAACGCGGGGTGAGCACAGATACGCAGTATTTT
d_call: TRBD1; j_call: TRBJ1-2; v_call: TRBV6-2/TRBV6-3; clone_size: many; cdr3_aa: CASSYGTGVGYGYTF; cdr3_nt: TGTGCCAGCAGTTATGGGACAGGGGTCGGCTATGGCTACACCTTC
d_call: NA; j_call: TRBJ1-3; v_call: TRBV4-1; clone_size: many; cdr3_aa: CASSQEGLGTGNTIYF; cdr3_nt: TGCGCCAGCAGCCAAGAAGGACTAGGCACTGGAAACACCATATATTTT
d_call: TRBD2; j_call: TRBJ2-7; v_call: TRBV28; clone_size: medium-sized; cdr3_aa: CASSLGTTTYEQYF; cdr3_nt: TGTGCCAGCAGTTTGGGGACTACCACCTACGAGCAGTACTTC
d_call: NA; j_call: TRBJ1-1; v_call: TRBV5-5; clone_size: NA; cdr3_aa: CASSWGAAGRNTEAFF; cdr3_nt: TGTGCCAGCAGCTGGGGGGCTGCGGGACGGAACACTGAAGCTTTCTTT
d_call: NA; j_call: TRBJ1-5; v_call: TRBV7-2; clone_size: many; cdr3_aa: CASSLQLLNQPQHF; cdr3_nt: TGTGCCAGCAGCTTACAGCTGCTAAATCAGCCCCAGCATTTT
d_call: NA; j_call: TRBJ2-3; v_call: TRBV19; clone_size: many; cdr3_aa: CASSMRPSGSTDTQYF; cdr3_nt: TGTGCCAGTAGTATGAGACCCAGCGGAAGCACAGATACGCAGTATTTT
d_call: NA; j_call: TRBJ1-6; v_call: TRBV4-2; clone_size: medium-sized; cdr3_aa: CASSPEPYSPLHF; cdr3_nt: TGTGCCAGCAGCCCAGAGCCGTATTCACCCCTCCACTTT
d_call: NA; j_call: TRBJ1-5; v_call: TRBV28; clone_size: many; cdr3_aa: CASGSGGPNNQPQHF; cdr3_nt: TGTGCCAGCGGAAGCGGGGGCCCTAACAATCAGCCCCAGCATTTT
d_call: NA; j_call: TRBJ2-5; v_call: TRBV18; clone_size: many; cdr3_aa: CASSPPVEGVKETQYF; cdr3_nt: TGTGCCAGCTCACCACCGGTGGAGGGGGTGAAAGAGACCCAGTACTTC